The 22 T cell receptor beta chains listed next were all sequenced from one sample in a study of T cell repertoires in cytomegalovirus infection. These receptors have no identified antigens. TCRdb recomputed calls from the reads with MiXCR, one row per CDR3 protein. Of tens of thousands of distinct CDR3 sequences in the sample, 21% were seen once. The specimen comprised CD8+ T cells from cultured PBMCs, sampled from culture after CMV antigen stimulation. Receptor source: a human donor in good health (CMV status not recorded). Some clones in this sample may be carry-over from other donors' samples.

This clonotype was counted a few times. The J gene is TRBJ2-7, the V gene TRBV7-8; TRBD1 aligns across 8 bases. The CDR3 contains 15 residues. In germline, CDR1 is SGHVS, CDR2 FQNEAQ. The V and J ends lost 2 bases and 5 bases, in that order; junction bases with no gene match: 8. The CDR3 nucleotides read TGTGCCAGCAGCTTAACAGGACAGGGTGGGAACGAGCAGTACTTC. It codes for CASSLTGQGGNEQYF.

This clonotype was seen just once. J is TRBJ1-1 and V is TRBV7-9; TRBD1 matches 7 bases. With V trimmed by 5 bases and J by 8 bases, 5 bases remained unmatched. CDR3 length: 12 residues. CDR1 is SEHNR, CDR2 FQNEAQ, per germline (reference sequence). CDR3 protein: CASSPDRREAFF. As DNA, the CDR3 is TGTGCCAGCAGCCCGGACAGGAGAGAAGCTTTCTTT.

This chain joins TRBV7-8 and TRBJ2-3, with D possibly matching TRBD2 (7 bases). The V and J ends lost 1 base and 1 base respectively, with 12 bases between them. The CDR3 has 16 amino acids. Per the germline V gene, CDR1 is SGHVS and CDR2 is FQNEAQ. The CDR3 sequence is CASSLVKGGRTDTQYF. The DNA for the CDR3 is TGTGCCAGCAGCTTAGTCAAGGGGGGGCGCACAGATACGCAGTATTTT.

This clonotype has just a few counts. This chain links TRBV6-1 with TRBJ2-5, with D perhaps matching TRBD2 (6 bases). The CDR3 covers 14 residues. CDR1 is MNHNS and CDR2 is SASEGT in the germline V gene. Trimming left V 0 bases short and J 4 bases short, with 9 bases between. The CDR3 bases are TGTGCCAGCAGTGAAGCTTCCGGGGGAGAGACCCAGTACTTC. It yields the protein CASSEASGGETQYF.

This clonotype was picked up a small number of times. This sequence joins TRBV7-2 and TRBJ2-1; 11 bases fit TRBD2. Losses at the gene ends were 2 bases for V and 5 bases for J; bases not matched to a gene: 5. Germline V gene sequence: CDR1 SGHTA, CDR2 FQGNSA. This CDR3 region has 16 residues. The CDR3 is CASSLTTSGTHNEQFF. CDR3 DNA: TGTGCCAGCAGCTTAACGACTAGCGGGACACACAATGAGCAGTTCTTC.

This clonotype has a count of ten or more. The CDR3 protein is CASSPRGLAGRTDTQYF. In DNA form, the CDR3 reads TGTGCCAGCAGTCCTCGGGGACTAGCGGGGCGCACAGATACGCAGTATTTT. The chain carries TRBV6-1 and TRBJ2-3, with 13 nucleotides matching TRBD2. This CDR3 comprises 17 residues. Germline V CDR1 and CDR2: MNHNS, SASEGT. V shed 5 bases, J shed 1 base, and the junction held 6 bases outside the gene matches.

The chain joins TRBV5-1 to TRBJ2-7; D is perhaps TRBD1 (6 bases). There are 16 residues in the CDR3. The germline V and J ends were trimmed by 3 bases and 0 bases, with 16 bases remaining between them. The V gene's germline CDR1 is SGHRS and CDR2 YFSETQ. CDR3 sequence: CASSSPLGQNSYEQYF. In nucleotides, the CDR3 is TGCGCCAGCAGCTCTCCCCTCGGACAGAACTCCTACGAGCAGTACTTC.

The chain combines TRBV7-2 with TRBJ2-5, with a tentative D call TRBD2 (6 bases). Germline V lookup: CDR1 SGHTA, CDR2 FQGNSA. Trimming left V 6 bases short and J 5 bases short, with 13 bases between. The CDR3 runs to 13 residues. The CDR3 coding sequence is TGTGCCAGCAGTCCCTCTGGGGGGGAGACCCAGTACTTC. Translating gives CASSPSGGETQYF. Combining the CDR3 with reference TRBV7-2 and TRBJ2-5 gives the whole variable domain GAGVSQSPSNKVTEKGKDVELRCDPISGHTALYWYRQSLGQGLEFLIYFQGNSAPDKSGLPSDRFSAERTGGSVSTLTIQRTQQEDSAVYLCASSPSGGETQYFGPGTRLLVL.

This clonotype was counted between two and nine times. This chain uses TRBV6-8 with TRBJ2-1; 12 bases fit TRBD2. CDR1 MNHGY and CDR2 SAAAGT come from the germline V gene. The CDR3 has 13 amino acids. V lost 10 bases, J lost 10 bases, and 8 bases stayed unmatched. CDR3 in amino acids: CATRLAGDGEQFF. In DNA, the CDR3 is TGTGCCACGCGACTAGCGGGAGATGGCGAGCAGTTCTTC.

This clonotype came up a few times. The rearrangement joins TRBV9 to TRBJ2-2; maybe TRBD1 (6 bases). The V gene's germline CDR1 is SGDLS and CDR2 YYNGEE. The CDR3 consists of 16 residues. The ends were cut back, 4 bases at V and 0 bases at J, with 13 bases in the middle. CDR3 coding DNA: TGTGCCAGCAGCTTACCCGGGACAACGAACACCGGGGAGCTGTTTTTT. Its protein product is CASSLPGTTNTGELFF.

This clonotype was observed a few times. The chain couples TRBV7-9 to TRBJ2-1; 10 nucleotides agree with TRBD2. V shed 2 bases, J shed 0 bases, and the junction held 16 bases outside the gene matches. CDR3 length equals 21 residues. The V gene's germline CDR1 is SEHNR and CDR2 FQNEAQ (reference sequence). CDR3 nucleotides: TGTGCCAGCAGCTTACACTGGACTAGCGGAAGAACCATAAACTCCTACAATGAGCAGTTCTTC. Translated: CASSLHWTSGRTINSYNEQFF.

The J gene is TRBJ1-2, the V gene TRBV7-9; unclear D gene. V shed 0 bases and J shed 2 bases, with 4 bases lying between them. CDR3 length equals 13 residues. The germline CDR1 and CDR2 sequences are SEHNR and FQNEAQ (reference sequence). The CDR3 sequence: CASSLAGNYGYTF. Written as DNA, the CDR3 is TGTGCCAGCAGCTTAGCGGGGAACTATGGCTACACCTTC.

The genes are TRBV4-3 and TRBJ1-1, with D perhaps matching TRBD1 (6 bases). The CDR3 is 15 residues long. V was cut by 4 bases and J by 3 bases, with 15 bases left in between. Germline values: CDR1 LGHNA, CDR2 YSLEER. This CDR3 is CASSPWGASDTEAFF. CDR3 DNA: TGCGCCAGCAGCCCGTGGGGGGCGTCGGACACTGAAGCTTTCTTT.

The V gene is TRBV7-2, the J gene TRBJ1-5; D is unresolved. Trimming left V 1 base short and J 9 bases short, with 7 bases between. This CDR3 has 12 amino acids. Germline V lookup: CDR1 SGHTA, CDR2 FQGNSA. The DNA for the CDR3 is TGTGCCAGCAGCTTAGGACTAGGGCCCCAGCATTTT. It is translated as CASSLGLGPQHF.

This chain connects TRBV11-2 to TRBJ2-5; 8 positions agree with TRBD2. The CDR3 is 13 residues long. The germline gives CDR1 SGHAT, CDR2 FQNNGV. After removal of 2 bases from V and 4 bases from J, the junction contained 0 bases not matched to a gene. The CDR3 sequence is CASSLSGGETQYF. CDR3 DNA sequence: TGTGCCAGCAGCTTAAGCGGGGGAGAGACCCAGTACTTC.

This clonotype was detected only a few times. The chain combines TRBV7-4 with TRBJ2-1; the D is unclear. The V end lost 5 bases, the J end lost 8 bases, and 7 bases lay between the germline ends. Germline CDR1 reads SGHVT; CDR2 reads SQSDAQ. The length of the CDR3 is 11 residues. Written as DNA, the CDR3 is TGTGCCAGCAGCGATAGGTATGAGCAGTTCTTC. It translates to CASSDRYEQFF.

This clonotype was found many times. V and J are TRBV7-2 and TRBJ2-7; 9 bases agree with TRBD1. From germline, CDR1 is SGHTA and CDR2 FQGNSA. Trimming removed 1 base from V and 3 bases from J; junction bases left unmatched: 4. The CDR3 covers 15 residues. CDR3 sequence (DNA): TGTGCCAGCAGCTTAGAGCTGACAGGGGGCTACGAGCAGTACTTC. Encoded protein: CASSLELTGGYEQYF.

CDR3 DNA sequence: TGCAGTGCTAGAGATAGGTGGGATTTCTACGAGCAGTACTTC. Translation: CSARDRWDFYEQYF. This chain joins TRBV20-1 and TRBJ2-7; no reliable D call. V dropped 0 bases and J dropped 3 bases, with 12 bases sitting between them. Per the germline V gene, CDR1 is DFQATT and CDR2 is SNEGSKA (reference sequence). The CDR3 totals 14 residues.

The table lists this clonotype with many counts. V usage is TRBV27 and J usage is TRBJ1-2; D gene ambiguous. V shed 2 bases and J shed 4 bases, with 11 bases lying between them. CDR3 length: 14 amino acids. Germline V lookup: CDR1 MNHEY, CDR2 SMNVEV (reference sequence). CDR3 residues: CASSLVPRAYGYTF. The CDR3 DNA sequence: TGTGCCAGCAGTTTAGTTCCCCGGGCCTATGGCTACACCTTC.

The V gene is TRBV7-8, the J gene TRBJ2-2, with 8 nucleotides matching TRBD2. This CDR3 comprises 16 residues. The V and J ends lost 3 bases and 1 base, in that order; junction bases with no gene match: 4. Looked up from germline, CDR1 is SGHVS and CDR2 is FQNEAQ. CDR3 protein: CASSFTSGLNTGELFF. CDR3 coding DNA: TGTGCCAGCAGCTTCACTAGCGGATTGAACACCGGGGAGCTGTTTTTT.

This clonotype was counted only a few times. V and J are TRBV7-2 and TRBJ1-5, with D possibly TRBD1 on 6 matching bases. Between the trimmed V and J ends, which lost 5 bases and 0 bases, there was a span of 17 bases. There are 17 residues in the CDR3. The germline V gene has CDR1 SGHTA and CDR2 FQGNSA. The CDR3 spells CASSQAWTAFSNQPQHF. In nucleotides, the CDR3 is TGTGCCAGCAGCCAGGCCTGGACAGCCTTTAGCAATCAGCCCCAGCATTTT.

This clonotype occurred a few times. V gene TRBV7-2 combines with J gene TRBJ2-5; 7 nucleotides agree with TRBD2. This CDR3 has 15 amino acids. Germline CDR1 reads SGHTA; CDR2 reads FQGNSA. J was trimmed by 7 bases and V by 6 bases; bases with no gene match: 14. In nucleotides, the CDR3 is TGTGCCAGCAGAGTGAAGCGGGATCCGATGGGGACCCAGTACTTC. Protein: CASRVKRDPMGTQYF.